This passage covers 20 T cell receptor beta chains from one sample sequenced in a study of T cells in Graves' hyperthyroidism and ophthalmopathy. Amplified TCR beta CDR3 regions derived from RNA transcripts. HTBI primers drove first-round RT-PCR of the TCR CDR3. TCRdb re-analysed the multiplex PCR reads in MiXCR, keeping a single row per CDR3 protein. The data show over 300,000 distinct CDR3 sequences, with roughly an eighth seen just once and 34% held by the top ten. The specimen was blood. Receptors originate from a woman aged 40-49 years with Graves' ophthalmopathy.

The sample holds many counts of this clonotype. The DNA for the CDR3 is TGCAGTGCTAGAGGAGGACTAGCGACAGATACGCAGTATTTT. Its translation: CSARGGLATDTQYF. V and J are TRBV20-1 and TRBJ2-3, with 9 bases fitting TRBD2. Germline CDR1 and CDR2: DFQATT and SNEGSKA (reference sequence). Trimming cost V 1 base and J 3 bases; bases outside gene matches: 2. CDR3 length equals 14 residues.

This chain links TRBV7-2 with TRBJ1-1; D perhaps matches TRBD1 (5 bases). The CDR3 sequence is 15 residues long. The germline V gene has CDR1 SGHTA and CDR2 FQGNSA. With 5 bases removed from V and 1 base from J, the gap between germline ends came to 14 bases. In DNA form, the CDR3 reads TGTGCCAGCAGCCAAACAGTAGGGGCGAACACTGAAGCTTTCTTT. It specifies CASSQTVGANTEAFF.

At least ten counts were recorded for this clonotype. V is TRBV6-1 and J is TRBJ2-1; 12 nucleotides align to TRBD1. Germline values: CDR1 MNHNS, CDR2 SASEGT. With 7 bases clipped from V and 9 bases from J, the junction kept 13 bases outside the gene matches. CDR3 size: 16 residues. The CDR3 loop is CASTKTGGQGAGEQFF. The CDR3 coding sequence is TGTGCCAGCACCAAAACAGGGGGACAGGGGGCGGGTGAGCAGTTCTTC.

This clonotype has a count of ten or more. This chain connects TRBV4-1 to TRBJ1-2, with D perhaps matching TRBD1 (6 bases). CDR1 is MGHRA, CDR2 YSYEKL, per germline. Trimming cost V 1 base and J 8 bases, with 14 bases left between them. The CDR3 is 14 amino acids. The chain's CDR3 is CASSQGTGSRGYTF. The CDR3 nucleotides read TGCGCCAGCAGCCAAGGCACAGGGTCTCGCGGCTACACCTTC.

The genes are TRBV19 and TRBJ1-5; 11 bases fit TRBD1. V was clipped by 4 bases and J by 7 bases; unmatched bases: 6. Germline CDR1 LNHDA, CDR2 SQIVND (reference sequence). This CDR3 region has 15 residues. The CDR3: CASSSSGQGGQPQHF. DNA for the CDR3: TGTGCCAGTAGTAGCTCGGGACAGGGGGGCCAGCCCCAGCATTTT. Supplemented by reference TRBV19 and TRBJ1-5, the full variable domain reads DGGITQSPKYLFRKEGQNVTLSCEQNLNHDAMYWYRQDPGQGLRLIYYSQIVNDFQKGDIAEGYSVSREKKESFPLTVTSAQKNPTAFYLCASSSSGQGGQPQHFGDGTRLSIL.

This clonotype was seen a handful of times. The chain carries TRBV7-8 and TRBJ1-5; D gene ambiguous. Germline CDR1 reads SGHVS; CDR2 reads FQNEAQ. The CDR3 has 14 residues. Trimming cost V 1 base and J 4 bases, with 8 bases left between them. The CDR3 loop is CASSLGLQNQPQHF. As DNA, the CDR3 is TGTGCCAGCAGCTTAGGACTCCAGAATCAGCCCCAGCATTTT.

The sample holds many counts of this clonotype. The gene calls are TRBV2 and TRBJ1-1; 8 nucleotides match TRBD1. This CDR3 region has 14 residues. CDR1 and CDR2 from the germline V gene are SNHLY and FYNNEI. V gave up 4 bases and J gave up 6 bases; unmatched junction bases: 7. The CDR3: CASSAGQGASEAFF. The CDR3 DNA reads TGTGCCAGCAGTGCCGGGCAGGGGGCCTCTGAAGCTTTCTTT.

This clonotype was counted at least ten times. The chain recombines TRBV27 with TRBJ2-1; 13 bases are shared with TRBD2. This CDR3 has 15 residues. Germline V gene lookup returns CDR1 MNHEY and CDR2 SMNVEV (reference sequence). Trimming took 5 bases from V and 6 from J; bases not matched to a gene: 4. CDR3 coding DNA: TGTGCCAGCAGTGAACTAGCGGGGGGGAGCAATGAGCAGTTCTTC. Protein: CASSELAGGSNEQFF.

This clonotype has at least ten counts. The V and J genes are TRBV2 and TRBJ1-1; D perhaps matches TRBD1 (5 bases). The germline V gene encodes CDR1 SNHLY and CDR2 FYNNEI. This CDR3 is 14 amino acids long. Trimming shortened V by 6 bases and J by 4 bases, and 15 bases separated the two germline ends. The DNA for the CDR3 is TGTGCCAGCAGAGGAGACCCGGGGGGCACTGAAGCTTTCTTT. It encodes CASRGDPGGTEAFF. Combining the CDR3 with reference TRBV2 and TRBJ1-1 gives the whole variable domain EPEVTQTPSHQVTQMGQEVILRCVPISNHLYFYWYRQILGQKVEFLVSFYNNEISEKSEIFDDQFSVERPDGSNFTLKIRSTKLEDSAMYFCASRGDPGGTEAFFGQGTRLTVV.

This clonotype was seen at least ten times. The V call is TRBV29-1, the J call TRBJ2-3; D gene uncertain. Germline assignment: CDR1 SQVTM and CDR2 ANQGSEA. Trimming left V 3 bases short and J 5 bases short, with 9 bases between. The CDR3 loop spans 12 amino acids. CDR3 DNA: TGCAGCGTTGAGTCCGGTGGAGATACGCAGTATTTT. It specifies CSVESGGDTQYF.

This clonotype was detected many times. In DNA, the CDR3 is TGTGCCAGCAGTGCAGGGGGCCCCTACAATGAGCAGTTCTTC. It specifies CASSAGGPYNEQFF. This rearrangement joins TRBV2 to TRBJ2-1; 8 positions match TRBD1. Germline assignment: CDR1 SNHLY and CDR2 FYNNEI. The CDR3 has 14 amino acids. The V gene end was trimmed by 4 bases and the J gene end by 2 bases; junction bases not matched to a gene: 1.

This clonotype was counted between two and nine times. The genes are TRBV10-3 and TRBJ1-1, with 11 bases matching TRBD1. CDR1 is ENHRY, CDR2 SYGVKD, per germline. The CDR3 consists of 13 residues. J lost 4 bases, V lost 9 bases, and 4 bases had no gene match. The CDR3 coding sequence is TGTGCCATTGCCGGGACAGGGGGCACTGAAGCTTTCTTT. Protein sequence: CAIAGTGGTEAFF.

This clonotype was seen a few times. The rearrangement uses TRBV18 and TRBJ2-7; 7 bases agree with TRBD1. With V trimmed by 0 bases and J by 3 bases, 5 bases remained unmatched. The CDR3 has 15 amino acids. Germline V CDR1 and CDR2: KGHSH, LQKENI. The CDR3 DNA is TGTGCCAGCTCACCACCGCTACGACAGGGCTACGAGCAGTACTTC. It yields the protein CASSPPLRQGYEQYF.

There are many counts of this clonotype. The chain joins TRBV7-2 to TRBJ1-2; D perhaps matches TRBD1 (5 bases). The V gene's germline CDR1 is SGHTA and CDR2 FQGNSA. The CDR3 has 14 amino acids. Trimming shortened V by 5 bases and J by 4 bases, and 14 bases separated the two germline ends. The CDR3 is CASSPRDPVYGYTF. The CDR3, as DNA: TGTGCCAGCAGCCCCCGGGACCCCGTCTATGGCTACACCTTC.

This clonotype was detected many times. This chain uses TRBV3-1 with TRBJ1-5, with D possibly TRBD1 on 5 matching bases. Trimming pared 0 bases from V and 9 bases from J, leaving 9 bases between. The CDR3 is 13 residues long. Per germline, CDR1 LGHDT and CDR2 YNNKEL (reference sequence). The CDR3 here is CASSQEDGAPQHF. In nucleotides, the CDR3 is TGTGCCAGCAGCCAAGAGGACGGGGCGCCCCAGCATTTT.

The V call is TRBV5-5, the J call TRBJ1-3; a weak D match, TRBD1 (5 bases). Germline V gives CDR1 SGHKS, CDR2 YYEKEE (reference sequence). CDR3 length equals 14 residues. Trimming pared 4 bases from V and 3 bases from J, leaving 11 bases between. Written as DNA, the CDR3 is TGTGCCAGCAGCCCCGGGACTATTGGAAACACCATATATTTT. Translated: CASSPGTIGNTIYF. The full variable domain, completed using reference TRBV5-5 and TRBJ1-3, is DAGVTQSPTHLIKTRGQQVTLRCSPISGHKSVSWYQQVLGQGPQFIFQYYEKEERGRGNFPDRFSARQFPNYSSELNVNALLLGDSALYLCASSPGTIGNTIYFGEGSWLTVV.

Concerning this clonotype itself: A read error is possible here, since a much larger clone lies one base away. The chain carries TRBV19 and TRBJ2-5; possibly TRBD2 for D (5 bases). This CDR3 has 15 residues. V lost 8 bases to trimming and J lost 5 bases, with 21 bases between them. CDR1 is LNHDA and CDR2 is SQIVND in the germline V gene (reference sequence). The DNA for the CDR3 is TGTGCCAGTGGTACCGGAGGACTTTCGAGGGAGACCCAGTACTTC. This sequence encodes CASGTGGLSRETQYF. Full variable domain (outside the CDR3, taken from reference TRBV19 and TRBJ2-5): DGGITQSPKYLFRKEGQNVTLSCEQNLNHDAMYWYRQDPGQGLRLIYYSQIVNDFQKGDIAEGYSVSREKKESFPLTVTSAQKNPTAFYLCASGTGGLSRETQYFGPGTRLLVL.

This clonotype was recorded a few times. The chain has TRBV6-5 and TRBJ2-7; 7 bases fit TRBD1. V lost 2 bases to trimming and J lost 2 bases; unmatched junction nucleotides: 3. CDR1 is MNHEY, CDR2 SVGAGI, per germline. The CDR3 has 14 amino acids. The DNA of the CDR3 is TGTGCCAGCAGTTACCGACAGGGAACCTACGAGCAGTACTTC. Amino acid sequence: CASSYRQGTYEQYF.

This chain joins TRBV19 and TRBJ2-7; TRBD1 is a possible D gene (6 bases). There are 14 residues in the CDR3. The V end lost 6 bases, the J end lost 0 bases, and 12 bases lay between the germline ends. Per the germline V gene, CDR1 is LNHDA and CDR2 is SQIVND (reference sequence). In DNA, the CDR3 is TGTGCCAGTAGCCGGGACATCTTCTCCTACGAGCAGTACTTC. It translates to CASSRDIFSYEQYF.

The gene calls are TRBV5-1 and TRBJ2-7; 7 bases agree with TRBD2. Germline CDR1 and CDR2: SGHRS and YFSETQ. The CDR3 runs to 17 residues. With V trimmed by 0 bases and J by 3 bases, 12 bases remained unmatched. Here the CDR3 reads CASSLVAGGTPGYEQYF. The CDR3, as DNA: TGCGCCAGCAGCTTGGTAGCGGGTGGCACGCCCGGCTACGAGCAGTACTTC. Filled out from reference TRBV5-1 and TRBJ2-7, the complete variable domain reads KAGVTQTPRYLIKTRGQQVTLSCSPISGHRSVSWYQQTPGQGLQFLFEYFSETQRNKGNFPGRFSGRQFSNSRSEMNVSTLELGDSALYLCASSLVAGGTPGYEQYFGPGTRLTVT.